This T cell receptor beta chain is from a study of shared clonotypes between healthy human individuals. Study-level points and caveats: A reduction in generation probabilities was seen for non-shared clonotypes relative to those shared by all four donors.

Original analysis: Filtering differed, since immunoSEQ gave only junction sequences and no quality scores. Libraries were prepared by immunoSEQ multiplex PCR; TCRdb keeps only in-frame clonotypes and omits some of them. V and J calls and clone size are copied from that table; D and trimming were computed from the DNA. The data hold a few million clones, with more than 90% observed a single time. Donors were healthy HIV-negative adults without recent acute infections or vaccinations. Note on this clone: The antigen remains unidentified.

Source material: naive CD4+ T cells sorted from blood. Documented subset: CD45RA+ positively selected. This clonotype was sampled from a man aged 18-30 years in good health.

The CDR3 DNA follows: TGTGCCAGCAGTGAACGGGCAGGAGGAGTAAAAAATCAGCCCCAGCATTTT. It specifies CASSERAGGVKNQPQHF. This sequence joins TRBV2 and TRBJ1-5; no clear D gene. The V end lost 2 bases, the J end lost 4 bases, and 18 bases lay between the germline ends. This CDR3 has 17 amino acids. Germline V gene lookup returns CDR1 SNHLY and CDR2 FYNNEI.